One and the same sample provided the 22 T cell receptor beta chains below, sequenced in a study of T cells of healthy individuals. Each CDR3 protein gets one entry after TCRdb re-called the 5' RACE reads with MiXCR. Among around 90,000 distinct CDR3 sequences listed, more than 5% were seen once. The receptors here all came from a female donor in good health.

Ten or more counts support this clonotype. The rearrangement joins TRBV12-3 or TRBV12-4 to TRBJ2-3; TRBD1 matches at 9 bases. V dropped 6 bases and J dropped 2; count of bases not matched to a gene: 6. The CDR3 covers 15 residues. The CDR3 here is CASSYGTGTTDTQYF. In nucleotides, the CDR3 is TGTGCCAGCAGCTATGGGACAGGGACCACAGATACGCAGTATTTT.

Ten or more counts support this clonotype. The V and J genes are TRBV7-9 and TRBJ2-3; D not certain. Trimming pared 6 bases from V and 2 bases from J, leaving 9 bases between. Germline V gives CDR1 SEHNR, CDR2 FQNEAQ (reference sequence). The CDR3 has 13 residues. Here the CDR3 DNA reads TGTGCCAGCAGAGACCTGATCACAGATACGCAGTATTTT. Translated: CASRDLITDTQYF.

The chain uses TRBV7-2 and TRBJ1-2; D is undetermined. The ends were cut back, 10 bases at V and 6 bases at J, with 12 bases in the middle. Germline values: CDR1 SGHTA, CDR2 FQGNSA. This CDR3 is built from 11 residues. CDR3: CAIRPSDGYTF. DNA for the CDR3: TGTGCCATCCGCCCTTCCGATGGCTACACCTTC.

This clonotype was counted many times. J is TRBJ1-3 and V is TRBV20-1; 9 bases map to TRBD1. J gave up 0 bases and V 3 bases, and 6 bases lay outside the gene matches. This CDR3 region has 16 residues. CDR1 DFQATT and CDR2 SNEGSKA come from the germline V gene (reference sequence). CDR3 nucleotides: TGCAGTGCTAGTGATTGGGACAGGGTCTCTGGAAACACCATATATTTT. Protein sequence: CSASDWDRVSGNTIYF.

This clonotype has only a few counts. V and J are TRBV7-2 and TRBJ2-7; D is perhaps TRBD1 or TRBD2 (5 bases each). Trimming removed 0 bases at V and 0 bases at J, with 9 bases between. This CDR3 has 15 residues. Germline-derived CDR1 and CDR2 are SGHTA and FQGNSA. CDR3 in DNA: TGTGCCAGCAGCTTAGCAGCAGGGAGCTCCTACGAGCAGTACTTC. This codes for CASSLAAGSSYEQYF.

This clonotype was counted between two and nine times. This chain connects TRBV28 to TRBJ2-3, with a weak D call TRBD2 (5 bases). V was clipped by 3 bases and J by 0 bases, with 22 bases between them. The CDR3 runs to 19 residues. Germline V gene lookup returns CDR1 MDHEN and CDR2 SYDVKM. The CDR3 DNA sequence: TGTGCCAGCAGTTTTTCAGGCCACCTTACTAGTCATAGCACAGATACGCAGTATTTT. This translates into CASSFSGHLTSHSTDTQYF. Combining the CDR3 with reference TRBV28 and TRBJ2-3 gives the whole variable domain DVKVTQSSRYLVKRTGEKVFLECVQDMDHENMFWYRQDPGLGLRLIYFSYDVKMKEKGDIPEGYSVSREKKERFSLILESASTNQTSMYLCASSFSGHLTSHSTDTQYFGPGTRLTVL.

This clonotype was counted ten times or more. The genes are TRBV29-1 and TRBJ2-7; D possibly corresponds to TRBD2 (5 bases). The V and J ends lost 8 bases and 4 bases respectively, with 18 bases between them. This CDR3 spans 13 amino acids. The V gene's germline CDR1 is SQVTM and CDR2 ANQGSEA. CDR3 in DNA: TGCAGCTTCCTGACCGCTCCGGGGTACGAGCAGTACTTC. Translated: CSFLTAPGYEQYF.

This clonotype appeared a few times. The chain couples TRBV4-1 to TRBJ1-3; D ambiguous. With 0 bases removed from V and 0 bases from J, the gap between germline ends came to 12 bases. CDR1 and CDR2 from the germline V gene are MGHRA and YSYEKL. The CDR3 is made up of 17 amino acids. The CDR3 DNA sequence: TGCGCCAGCAGCCAAGAGCGAAATCTCCGCTCTGGAAACACCATATATTTT. This encodes CASSQERNLRSGNTIYF.

This clonotype was counted between two and nine times. This sequence joins TRBV13 and TRBJ1-6, with D unresolved. V dropped 4 bases and J dropped 5 bases, with 12 bases sitting between them. CDR3 length: 15 amino acids. The germline CDR1 and CDR2 sequences are PRHDT and FYEKMQ (reference sequence). CDR3 protein: CASSSALPNNSPLHF. CDR3 DNA sequence: TGTGCCAGCAGCTCCGCCTTACCGAATAATTCACCCCTCCACTTT.

The genes are TRBV27 and TRBJ1-2, with D uncertain. This CDR3 is 16 amino acids long. With 0 bases removed from V and 4 bases from J, the gap between germline ends came to 15 bases. Germline-derived CDR1 and CDR2 are MNHEY and SMNVEV (reference sequence). The CDR3 region is CASSLSGGLQGYGYTF. The CDR3 coding sequence is TGTGCCAGCAGTTTATCTGGAGGACTCCAAGGCTATGGCTACACCTTC.

This clonotype was seen a few times. The J gene is TRBJ2-5, the V gene TRBV30, with 8 bases lining up with TRBD1. The CDR3 is 15 amino acids. Looked up from germline, CDR1 is GTSNPN and CDR2 is SVGIG (reference sequence). V was pared by 0 bases and J by 2 bases, with 5 bases of the junction left unmatched. The CDR3 reads CAWSVSGGGQETQYF. CDR3 bases: TGTGCCTGGAGTGTATCAGGGGGCGGTCAAGAGACCCAGTACTTC.

This clonotype appeared many times. The chain has TRBV4-2 and TRBJ1-1; D not certain. Trimming removed 0 bases from V and 5 bases from J, with 16 bases in between. The CDR3 has 16 residues. Germline CDR1 reads LGHNA; CDR2 reads YNFKEQ. CDR3 sequence: CASSQDLGPITTEAFF. For the CDR3, the DNA is TGTGCCAGCAGCCAAGATCTTGGCCCCATAACGACTGAAGCTTTCTTT.

This clonotype was seen many times. This sequence joins TRBV20-1 and TRBJ1-1; unclear D gene. V was clipped by 3 bases and J by 1 base, with 6 bases between them. The germline CDR1 and CDR2 sequences are DFQATT and SNEGSKA (reference sequence). The CDR3 has 12 amino acids. CDR3: CSAREGNTEAFF. In DNA, the CDR3 is TGCAGTGCTAGGGAAGGGAACACTGAAGCTTTCTTT.

On this clonotype itself: One end of the junction is discordant with germline, which a read error may explain. The V gene is TRBV19, the J gene TRBJ1-1; tentative D call: TRBD1 (6 bases). Germline V gene sequence: CDR1 LNHDA, CDR2 SQIVND (reference sequence). The CDR3 has 15 residues. The CDR3 is CASSLDRIKNTEAFF. CDR3 DNA: TGTGCCAGTAGTTTAGACAGGATAAAGAACACTGAAGCTTTCTTT.

This clonotype was found a few times. The rearrangement uses TRBV7-2 and TRBJ1-1, with D perhaps matching TRBD1 (6 bases). The CDR3 runs to 16 residues. V dropped 1 base and J dropped 10 bases, with 22 bases sitting between them. Per the germline V gene, CDR1 is SGHTA and CDR2 is FQGNSA. CDR3 sequence: CASSLDGRGGILGAFF. CDR3 nucleotide sequence: TGTGCCAGCAGCTTAGACGGTAGAGGGGGAATTTTAGGAGCTTTCTTT.

This clonotype has a handful of counts. The J gene is TRBJ2-3, the V gene TRBV6-5; D possibly corresponds to TRBD2 (6 bases). The germline gives CDR1 MNHEY, CDR2 SVGAGI. Deletions cut 2 bases from V and 6 bases from J, with 12 bases between. CDR3 length: 14 residues. For the CDR3, the DNA is TGTGCCAGCAGTTACGATGGGACTCGCGATACGCAGTATTTT. This encodes CASSYDGTRDTQYF.

This clonotype has a handful of counts. The chain is built from TRBV6-6 and TRBJ2-7; no reliable D call. Trimming shortened V by 7 bases and J by 4 bases, and 11 bases separated the two germline ends. CDR1 MNHNY and CDR2 SVGAGI come from the germline V gene (reference sequence). This CDR3 has 12 residues. CDR3 nucleotide sequence: TGTGCCAGCATTGTACCCGGATACGAGCAGTACTTC. Its protein is CASIVPGYEQYF.

This clonotype came up a few times. J is TRBJ1-5 and V is TRBV4-2, with D hard to call. With 0 bases removed from V and 0 bases from J, the gap between germline ends came to 12 bases. CDR3 length: 17 amino acids. Per germline, CDR1 LGHNA and CDR2 YNFKEQ. The CDR3, as DNA: TGTGCCAGCAGCCAAGATGGAACAGTACCTAGCAATCAGCCCCAGCATTTT. This encodes CASSQDGTVPSNQPQHF.

This clonotype was observed many times. In nucleotides, the CDR3 is TGCAGTGCTCAGACAGGCTATGGCTACACCTTC. It yields the protein CSAQTGYGYTF. V gene TRBV20-1 combines with J gene TRBJ1-2, with D possibly matching TRBD1 (6 bases). Deletions cut 5 bases from V and 4 bases from J, with 8 bases between. CDR3 size: 11 residues. Germline V gene sequence: CDR1 DFQATT, CDR2 SNEGSKA (reference sequence).

This clonotype was observed at least ten times. The chain has TRBV20-1 and TRBJ1-2, with TRBD1 identical over 7 bases. After removal of 6 bases from V and 5 bases from J, the junction contained 18 bases not matched to a gene. The CDR3 runs to 16 residues. Germline CDR1 and CDR2: DFQATT and SNEGSKA (reference sequence). This CDR3 is CSATMPGQRLKYGYTF. DNA for the CDR3: TGCAGTGCAACCATGCCGGGACAGCGATTAAAATATGGCTACACCTTC.

This clonotype was recorded at least ten times. The chain has TRBV28 and TRBJ2-1; tentatively, D is TRBD1 or TRBD2 (9 bases each). V dropped 10 bases and J dropped 9 bases, with 31 bases sitting between them. The germline CDR1 and CDR2 sequences are MDHEN and SYDVKM. The CDR3 totals 17 residues. The CDR3 bases are TGTGCCACCAGGACAGGGGATCTAGCGGGGAGTATCGGTGAGCAGTTCTTC. This codes for CATRTGDLAGSIGEQFF.

The chain carries TRBV7-8 and TRBJ2-5; TRBD1 matches at 9 bases. The CDR3 is 14 amino acids. The V gene's germline CDR1 is SGHVS and CDR2 FQNEAQ. The V gene end was trimmed by 5 bases and the J gene end by 9 bases; junction bases not matched to a gene: 10. CDR3: CASSRRGQGLAQYF. Here the CDR3 DNA reads TGTGCCAGCAGCCGGAGAGGACAGGGGCTGGCCCAGTACTTC.